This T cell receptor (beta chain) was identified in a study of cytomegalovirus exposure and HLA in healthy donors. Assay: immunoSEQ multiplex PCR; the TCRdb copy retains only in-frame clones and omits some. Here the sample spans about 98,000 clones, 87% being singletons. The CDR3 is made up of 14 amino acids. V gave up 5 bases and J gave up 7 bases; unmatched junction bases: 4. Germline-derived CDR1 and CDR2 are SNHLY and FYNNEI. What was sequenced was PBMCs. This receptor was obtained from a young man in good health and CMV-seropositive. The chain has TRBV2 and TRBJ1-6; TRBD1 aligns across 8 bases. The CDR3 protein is CASSTDRGNSPLHF. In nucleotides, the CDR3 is TGTGCCAGCAGTACCGACAGGGGCAATTCACCCCTCCACTTT.